These 18 T cell receptor beta chains originate from one sample sequenced in a study of blood T cell repertoires in COVID-19. Clones were read by immunoSEQ multiplex PCR, and TCRdb kept only the in-frame ones, dropping some. The data contain some 320,000 clones, 90% of them seen just once; the ten biggest clones take up 2% to 3%. The sequenced material came from PBMCs or T cells enriched from blood (not recorded which). Receptors were obtained from a man between 60 and 75 years old who had recovered from COVID-19.

CDR3 in amino acids: CASSPGTGGNQPQHF. The CDR3 bases are TGTGCCAGCTCCCCCGGGACAGGGGGAAATCAGCCCCAGCATTTT. This sequence joins TRBV2 and TRBJ1-5; 11 positions match TRBD1. The CDR3 is 15 residues long. The trim removed 8 bases at V and 4 bases at J, leaving 7 bases unmatched. CDR1 SNHLY and CDR2 FYNNEI come from the germline V gene.

This chain links TRBV5-1 with TRBJ2-1; TRBD2 aligns across 13 bases. Germline trimming cut 4 bases from V and 0 bases from J; bases unmatched to any gene: 10. The CDR3 is 19 amino acids. From germline, CDR1 is SGHRS and CDR2 YFSETQ. Here the CDR3 DNA reads TGCGCCAGCAGCGGGACTAGCGGGAATTGGTATAGCTCCTACAATGAGCAGTTCTTC. It yields the protein CASSGTSGNWYSSYNEQFF.

This rearrangement joins TRBV19 to TRBJ1-1, with D unclear. The CDR3 covers 12 residues. Per the germline V gene, CDR1 is LNHDA and CDR2 is SQIVND (reference sequence). Trimming took off 8 bases at V and 2 bases at J, with 9 bases between the two ends. The CDR3 sequence: CASVQANTEAFF. CDR3 in DNA: TGTGCCAGTGTGCAGGCCAACACTGAAGCTTTCTTT. The full variable domain, rest sourced from reference TRBV19 and TRBJ1-1, is DGGITQSPKYLFRKEGQNVTLSCEQNLNHDAMYWYRQDPGQGLRLIYYSQIVNDFQKGDIAEGYSVSREKKESFPLTVTSAQKNPTAFYLCASVQANTEAFFGQGTRLTVV.

The J gene is TRBJ1-6, the V gene TRBV7-6, with a tentative D call TRBD1 (6 bases). CDR1 SGHVS and CDR2 FNYEAQ come from the germline V gene. The V gene lost 4 bases and the J gene lost 9 bases, with 13 bases spanning the gap. This CDR3 spans 14 amino acids. In DNA, the CDR3 is TGTGCCAGCAGCTACGGACAGCGCGGTTCACCCCTCCACTTT. As protein: CASSYGQRGSPLHF.

The chain couples TRBV10-3 to TRBJ2-3, with 13 bases lining up with TRBD2. The CDR3 contains 16 residues. The J segment lost 4 bases and the V segment lost 3 bases, leaving 4 bases of the junction unmatched. Germline V gives CDR1 ENHRY, CDR2 SYGVKD. The CDR3 is CAISDPGLAGADTQYF. The CDR3 DNA follows: TGTGCCATCAGTGACCCTGGACTAGCGGGAGCAGATACGCAGTATTTT.

This clone occurred once. The V gene is TRBV2, the J gene TRBJ2-7, with D unresolved. There are 12 residues in the CDR3. V was cut by 6 bases and J by 2 bases, with 8 bases left in between. Looked up from germline, CDR1 is SNHLY and CDR2 is FYNNEI. The CDR3 protein is CASRPDTYEQYF. In nucleotides, the CDR3 is TGTGCCAGCAGGCCCGACACCTACGAGCAGTACTTC. Full variable domain (outside the CDR3, taken from reference TRBV2 and TRBJ2-7): EPEVTQTPSHQVTQMGQEVILRCVPISNHLYFYWYRQILGQKVEFLVSFYNNEISEKSEIFDDQFSVERPDGSNFTLKIRSTKLEDSAMYFCASRPDTYEQYFGPGTRLTVT.

This clone was observed a single time. V usage is TRBV27 and J usage is TRBJ2-7; 7 bases match TRBD1. This CDR3 comprises 13 residues. Germline CDR1 and CDR2: MNHEY and SMNVEV (reference sequence). Trimming at V came to 6 bases and at J to 5 bases, leaving 7 bases not matched to a gene. The CDR3 nucleotides read TGTGCCAGCAGCAGGGGGATTGGTAACGAGCAGTACTTC. This encodes CASSRGIGNEQYF.

This chain uses TRBV30 with TRBJ2-3; D not resolved. CDR3 size: 15 residues. With 0 bases removed from V and 2 bases from J, the gap between germline ends came to 12 bases. Per germline, CDR1 GTSNPN and CDR2 SVGIG (reference sequence). The CDR3 DNA reads as TGTGCCTGGAGTGTTGGCAGGCCAAACACAGATACGCAGTATTTT. This translates into CAWSVGRPNTDTQYF.

The chain is built from TRBV5-1 and TRBJ2-1, with TRBD2 matching 13 bases. Looked up from germline, CDR1 is SGHRS and CDR2 is YFSETQ. V dropped 4 bases and J dropped 8; count of bases not matched to a gene: 6. The CDR3 contains 15 residues. The CDR3: CASSIGTSGKDEQFF. The DNA for the CDR3 is TGCGCCAGCAGCATTGGGACTAGCGGGAAGGATGAGCAGTTCTTC. Full variable domain (rest looked up from reference TRBV5-1 and TRBJ2-1): KAGVTQTPRYLIKTRGQQVTLSCSPISGHRSVSWYQQTPGQGLQFLFEYFSETQRNKGNFPGRFSGRQFSNSRSEMNVSTLELGDSALYLCASSIGTSGKDEQFFGPGTRLTVL.

CDR3 nucleotide sequence: TGCGCCAGCAGCTCACAGGGGATGAGGTCCTACAATGAGCAGTTCTTC. Protein sequence: CASSSQGMRSYNEQFF. The chain recombines TRBV5-1 with TRBJ2-1; 7 nucleotides line up with TRBD1. The J segment lost 1 base and the V segment lost 3 bases, leaving 7 bases of the junction unmatched. Germline lookup yields CDR1 SGHRS and CDR2 YFSETQ. The CDR3 covers 16 residues.

This sequence joins TRBV5-1 and TRBJ2-6; 8 bases are shared with TRBD1. Germline V CDR1 and CDR2: SGHRS, YFSETQ. The CDR3 extends over 17 amino acids. V gave up 5 bases and J gave up 4 bases; unmatched junction bases: 11. The CDR3 spells CASSPGTGGTGANVLTF. CDR3 sequence (DNA): TGCGCCAGCAGTCCCGGGACAGGAGGGACCGGGGCCAACGTCCTGACTTTC.

The rearrangement joins TRBV19 to TRBJ1-6; 10 bases are a match to TRBD1. Per germline, CDR1 LNHDA and CDR2 SQIVND (reference sequence). This CDR3 comprises 15 residues. Trimming at V came to 3 bases and at J to 7 bases, leaving 3 bases not matched to a gene. CDR3 amino acids: CASSMWTGGNSPLHF. The CDR3, as DNA: TGTGCCAGTAGTATGTGGACAGGGGGAAATTCACCCCTCCACTTT.

In its sample, this clone was seen a few times. The CDR3: CASSPSTGTGNQPQHF. The CDR3 nucleotides read TGTGCCAGCAGCCCCTCCACGGGTACGGGCAATCAGCCCCAGCATTTT. The rearrangement joins TRBV4-2 to TRBJ1-5; D gene ambiguous. CDR1 and CDR2 from the germline V gene are LGHNA and YNFKEQ. CDR3 length: 16 amino acids. V shed 4 bases and J shed 2 bases, with 15 bases lying between them.

This clone has just a few counts. This chain joins TRBV19 and TRBJ1-6; TRBD1 matches at 7 bases. Per the germline V gene, CDR1 is LNHDA and CDR2 is SQIVND (reference sequence). Trimming removed 5 bases from V and 8 bases from J; junction bases left unmatched: 6. The CDR3 contains 14 residues. CDR3 region: CASSEPGQYSPLHF. CDR3 DNA: TGTGCCAGTAGTGAACCGGGACAGTATTCACCCCTCCACTTT.

The rearrangement links TRBV5-8 to TRBJ1-4, with 9 nucleotides matching TRBD1. V lost 2 bases, J lost 7 bases, and 6 bases stayed unmatched. The CDR3 is 15 amino acids. Germline V gene data show CDR1 as SGHTS and CDR2 as YDEGEE. CDR3 residues: CASSLTGGGSEKLFF. As DNA, the CDR3 is TGTGCCAGCAGCTTAACAGGGGGCGGGAGTGAAAAACTGTTTTTT.

This rearrangement joins TRBV28 to TRBJ1-1; unclear D gene. Trimming took 5 bases from V and 2 from J, leaving 18 bases between them. The CDR3 contains 16 residues. From germline, CDR1 is MDHEN and CDR2 SYDVKM. This chain's CDR3 is CASSVGVLAGNTEAFF. The CDR3 coding sequence is TGTGCCAGCAGTGTTGGAGTACTGGCGGGTAACACTGAAGCTTTCTTT.

The V gene is TRBV27, the J gene TRBJ2-7; 7 bases are a match to TRBD1. The CDR3 consists of 15 residues. Germline V lookup: CDR1 MNHEY, CDR2 SMNVEV (reference sequence). With 5 bases clipped from V and 5 bases from J, the junction kept 12 bases outside the gene matches. CDR3 residues: CASSPTDRVLNEQYF. In DNA form, the CDR3 reads TGTGCCAGCAGTCCTACTGACAGGGTACTCAACGAGCAGTACTTC.

The J gene is TRBJ2-1, the V gene TRBV13; a possible D gene is TRBD2 (6 bases). The V and J ends lost 5 bases and 7 bases respectively, with 15 bases between them. This CDR3 spans 14 amino acids. Germline CDR1 PRHDT, CDR2 FYEKMQ (reference sequence). DNA for the CDR3: TGTGCCAGCAGCCCCAGTAGCGGAACAAATGAGCAGTTCTTC. As protein: CASSPSSGTNEQFF.